This TCR beta chain is drawn from a study of T cells in Graves' hyperthyroidism and ophthalmopathy. Study in general: At the time of initial diagnosis and before any treatment, peripheral blood was collected.

From 10 ml of fresh peripheral blood, PBMCs were isolated. The CDR3 covers 15 residues. Deletions cut 4 bases from V and 1 base from J, with 14 bases between. The germline CDR1 and CDR2 sequences are SGDLS and YYNGEE. What was amplified from RNA transcripts were TCR beta CDR3 regions. TCR CDR3 regions were first amplified by RT-PCR with HTBI primers. Using its own MiXCR run on the multiplex PCR reads, TCRdb lists one record per CDR3 protein. The table shows approximately 520,000 distinct CDR3 sequences, with around 22% occurring only once. The chain carries TRBV9 and TRBJ2-5; TRBD1 or TRBD2 may be the D gene (5 bases each). The receptor's source is a woman aged 30 to 39 with Graves' ophthalmopathy. Input material: blood. CDR3 region: CASSPRDGSQETQYF. In nucleotides, the CDR3 is TGTGCCAGCAGCCCCCGGGACGGATCCCAAGAGACCCAGTACTTC. Full variable domain (remainder filled in from reference TRBV9 and TRBJ2-5): DSGVTQTPKHLITATGQRVTLRCSPRSGDLSVYWYQQSLDQGLQFLIQYYNGEERAKGNILERFSAQQFPDLHSELNLSSLELGDSALYFCASSPRDGSQETQYFGPGTRLLVL.